Listed below are T cell receptor beta chains from one sample, sequenced in a study of read filtering for tumor transcriptome and immune sequencing. One entry per CDR3 protein, called by TCRdb with MiXCR from the reads. Among 40,000 to 55,000 distinct CDR3 sequences, around a fifth were seen once, and the ten largest hold approximately 15%. Sequencing was done on a sample of a population of CD138-negative cells sorted from bone marrow. The receptors originated from a donor at least 40 years old with multiple myeloma. The CDR3 runs from the conserved cysteine through the conserved F or W. Each record gives: J gene, V gene, clone size, D gene, CDR3 DNA, CDR3 protein. A D gene is named only where the DNA matches it firmly. Clone size appears in some rows only: once, few, many, or a class for an expanded clone.

>TRBJ1-1|TRBV29-1|many|TRBD1
TGCAGCGGGGGGGCAGGGGGCTCAGCTTTCTTT
CSGGAGGSAFF
>TRBJ1-1|TRBV20-1|few|.
TGCAGTGCTAGAGATATGGCCAGCCCCAGTGAAGCTTTCTTT
CSARDMASPSEAFF
>TRBJ1-1|TRBV6-1|many|.
TGTGCCAGCAGGCCTGACACTCTGAACACTGAAGCTTTCTTT
CASRPDTLNTEAFF
>TRBJ2-6|TRBV28|.|TRBD1
TGTGCCAGCGGTCAAACCGGGACAGGGGGCATCTCTGGGGCCAACGTCCTGACTTTC
CASGQTGTGGISGANVLTF
>TRBJ2-2|TRBV5-1|few|TRBD1
TGCGCCAGCAGCATCGGACAGGGGAGACCCCGGGAGCTGTTTTTT
CASSIGQGRPRELFF
>TRBJ2-7|TRBV27|many|TRBD1
TGTGCCAGCAGCGCACCGGGACAGAATTACGAGCAGTACTTC
CASSAPGQNYEQYF
>TRBJ2-5|TRBV10-3|many|TRBD2
TGTGCCATCAGCCTACAGGTGGGGGGGGGAGAGACCCAGTACTTC
CAISLQVGGGETQYF
>TRBJ1-5|TRBV6-2/TRBV6-3|many|TRBD1
TGTGCCAGCACTATACAGGGGGCCTCGACGGGAGACAATCAGCCCCAGCATTTT
CASTIQGASTGDNQPQHF
>TRBJ2-1|TRBV7-3|many|TRBD2
TGTGCCAGCAGCCCCCGGGTGGTTAGCGGGGTTTACAATGAGCAGTTCTTC
CASSPRVVSGVYNEQFF
>TRBJ2-2|TRBV2|many|.
TGTGCCAGCAGTTCCCGTGGAGCGGGTCAAGCCGGGGAGCTGTTTTTT
CASSSRGAGQAGELFF
>TRBJ1-2|TRBV30|many|.
TGTGCCTGGAGCAGGGTACGCGGCTACACCTTC
CAWSRVRGYTF
>TRBJ1-5|TRBV28|many|.
TGTGCCAGCAGTTTACTGAGGGGGAGGAGCAATCAGCCCCAGCATTTT
CASSLLRGRSNQPQHF
>TRBJ1-5|TRBV30|.|.
TGTGCCTGGAGTGTGGGAAGCAATCAGCCCCAGCATTTT
CAWSVGSNQPQHF
>TRBJ1-5|TRBV24-1|many|TRBD1
TGTGCCACCAGTGGGGGACAGGGGTACAATCAGCCCCAGCATTTT
CATSGGQGYNQPQHF
>TRBJ1-1|TRBV29-1|many|.
TGCAGCGGACGGAGGCCGATGAACACTGAAGCTTTCTTT
CSGRRPMNTEAFF
>TRBJ1-2|TRBV20-1|many|.
TGCAGTGCTAGAGGGGGGGGGGACTATGGCTACACCTTC
CSARGGGDYGYTF
>TRBJ2-5|TRBV25-1|many|TRBD1
TGTGCCAGCAGTGAATTAGAGGGGACAGAAGAGACCCAGTACTTC
CASSELEGTEETQYF
>TRBJ2-7|TRBV4-3|many|TRBD1
TGCGCCAGCAGCCGCAGGATCAGGGGGCCTTACGAGCAGTACTTC
CASSRRIRGPYEQYF
>TRBJ2-3|TRBV7-9|many|.
TGTGCCAGCAGCTACATTACCTCGACCAGAAGCACAGATACGCAGTATTTT
CASSYITSTRSTDTQYF
>TRBJ2-3|TRBV6-6|.|TRBD2
TGTGCCAGCAGTTCCAAGCGGGAGGCAGATACGCAGTATTTT
CASSSKREADTQYF
>TRBJ2-3|TRBV11-2|many|.
TGTGCCAGCAGCTTATTGAACCGTTTTCGGGAAAGGGATACGCAGTATTTT
CASSLLNRFRERDTQYF
>TRBJ1-1|TRBV6-6|.|.
TGCGTCAGCAGTTACGGGGAGACTGAAGCTTTCTTT
CVSSYGETEAFF
>TRBJ2-3|TRBV12-3/TRBV12-4|few|.
TGTGCCAGCAGTACAGGCGAGAATACGCAGTATTTT
CASSTGENTQYF
>TRBJ2-1|TRBV20-1|many|.
TGCAGTGCTACGACCGGACTGCCCACCAATGAGCAGTTCTTC
CSATTGLPTNEQFF
>TRBJ2-3|TRBV18|.|.
TGTGCCAGCTCACCACCGGGACGGGGGTTCACAGATACGCAGTATTTT
CASSPPGRGFTDTQYF
>TRBJ1-2|TRBV2|many|.
TGTGCCAGCAGTGAGACGTTACAGAACTATGGCTACACCTTC
CASSETLQNYGYTF
>TRBJ2-1|TRBV7-8|many|.
TGTGCCAGCAGCTTCCAAGCGGACTTCTACAATGAGCAGTTCTTC
CASSFQADFYNEQFF
>TRBJ2-5|TRBV5-1|.|.
TGCGCCAGCAGCGTCGGCAGGGTCCAAGAGACCCAGTACTTC
CASSVGRVQETQYF
>TRBJ2-2|TRBV9|.|.
TGTGCCAGCAGCGTAGCCAGCGAAGCCACCGGGGAGCTGTTTTTT
CASSVASEATGELFF
>TRBJ2-1|TRBV28|many|TRBD1
TGTGCCAGCAGGGAACGACAGGGGGCCTACAATGAGCAGTTCTTC
CASRERQGAYNEQFF
>TRBJ2-7|TRBV28|.|.
TGTGCCACCAGGGCCAGGGGCCTTAGCTCCTACGAGCAGTACTTC
CATRARGLSSYEQYF
>TRBJ2-1|TRBV29-1|many|.
TGCAGCGGAACTAGTCGCTCCTACAATGAGCAGTTCTTC
CSGTSRSYNEQFF
>TRBJ2-3|TRBV29-1|.|TRBD2
TGCAGCATCGCAGGGACTAGCGGAGCCGATACGCAGTATTTT
CSIAGTSGADTQYF
>TRBJ1-1|TRBV20-1|many|.
TGCAGTGCTAGCACGGAAGCTTTCTTT
CSASTEAFF
>TRBJ2-7|TRBV20-1|few|TRBD2
TGCAGTGCTACCTCCGGGACTAGCGGCTCCTACGAGCAGTACTTC
CSATSGTSGSYEQYF
>TRBJ1-1|TRBV29-1|few|.
TGCAGCGTTGTGTCGGTGGGCGCCACTGAAGCTTTCTTT
CSVVSVGATEAFF
>TRBJ2-3|TRBV7-2|many|.
TGTGCCAGCAGCTCGCCCTCCTTCCTAGAGAGCACGCAGTATTTT
CASSSPSFLESTQYF
>TRBJ2-3|TRBV5-6|.|TRBD2
TGTGCCAGCAGCTTGCAAGCGGGAGGGCCGGGAGATACGCAGTATTTT
CASSLQAGGPGDTQYF
>TRBJ1-5|TRBV2|many|.
TGTGCCAGCAGTGAAAACCAAAATCAGCCCCAGCATTTT
CASSENQNQPQHF
>TRBJ2-3|TRBV7-8|.|.
TGTGCCAGCAGCTTAACGAGCCACACAGATACGCAGTATTTT
CASSLTSHTDTQYF
>TRBJ1-5|TRBV25-1|many|.
TGTGCCAGCAGTGAAAGGGGGTTTAGCGCGGGTCAGCCCCAGCATTTT
CASSERGFSAGQPQHF
>TRBJ2-7|TRBV19|.|.
TGTGCCAGTAGTCCGGGGCGAGTGCACGAGCAGTACTTC
CASSPGRVHEQYF
>TRBJ2-7|TRBV20-1|many|.
TGCAGTGCTAGCGACCCCTACGAGCAGTACTTC
CSASDPYEQYF